What follows are 12 T cell receptor beta chains derived from one specimen sequenced in a study of Ad26.COV2.S vaccination and SARS-CoV-2 variants. Assay: immunoSEQ multiplex PCR; the TCRdb copy retains only in-frame clones and omits some. This sample has some 180,000 clones, with around nine tenths found just once. Here the sequenced sample was peripheral blood, taken after recovery from COVID-19. The origin of the receptors is a human donor who had recovered from COVID-19.

The chain combines TRBV10-3 with TRBJ1-2, with 7 bases aligning to TRBD1. The V gene's germline CDR1 is ENHRY and CDR2 SYGVKD. V lost 4 bases and J lost 9; bases outside the gene matches: 5. The CDR3 consists of 12 residues. This CDR3 reads CAISAQGKSYTF. The CDR3 DNA reads TGTGCCATCAGTGCACAGGGGAAGAGCTACACCTTC.

J is TRBJ1-6 and V is TRBV5-4; TRBD1 might be the D (5 bases). This CDR3 spans 13 amino acids. Germline loops: CDR1 SGHNT, CDR2 YYREEE (reference sequence). The V gene lost 1 base and the J gene lost 10 bases, with 9 bases spanning the gap. The CDR3 coding sequence is TGTGCCAGCAGCTTGAGCAGGGACTCACCCCTCCACTTT. It specifies CASSLSRDSPLHF.

For the CDR3, the DNA is TGCGCCAGCAGCTTGGACTGGGCAGGGGGAACTGAAGCTTTCTTT. Protein sequence: CASSLDWAGGTEAFF. This chain links TRBV5-1 with TRBJ1-1; 7 nucleotides agree with TRBD1. CDR1 is SGHRS, CDR2 YFSETQ, per germline. The CDR3 runs to 15 residues. V gave up 0 bases and J gave up 5 bases; unmatched junction bases: 7.

The chain couples TRBV3-1 (or the pseudogene TRBV3-2) to TRBJ1-5; unclear D gene. The length of the CDR3 is 17 residues. Germline values: CDR1 LGHDT, CDR2 YNNKEL (reference sequence). Trimming removed 4 bases at V and 0 bases at J, with 16 bases between. The CDR3: CASSLSGRPFSNQPQHF. The CDR3 DNA sequence: TGTGCCAGCAGCCTCTCTGGACGACCCTTTAGCAATCAGCCCCAGCATTTT.

The rearrangement uses TRBV27 and TRBJ2-3, with TRBD2 as a possible D gene (6 bases). The length of the CDR3 is 14 residues. In germline, CDR1 is MNHEY, CDR2 SMNVEV (reference sequence). V was clipped by 6 bases and J by 0 bases, with 10 bases between them. The CDR3 sequence is CASSLAMSTDTQYF. In DNA, the CDR3 is TGTGCCAGCAGCCTAGCGATGAGCACAGATACGCAGTATTTT.

The chain is built from TRBV12-2 and TRBJ2-7; TRBD1 is the table's D call and was not checked against the DNA. TRBV12-2 is a listed pseudogene. This CDR3 has 15 residues. The CDR3 region has the DNA TGTGCAAGTCGCCCGGGACAGGGGGACTCCTACGAGCAGTACTTC. It translates to CASRPGQGDSYEQYF.

The chain carries TRBV10-3 and TRBJ2-3; 8 positions agree with TRBD2. CDR1 is ENHRY and CDR2 is SYGVKD in the germline V gene. The CDR3 consists of 17 residues. Unmatched junction bases numbered 11, after V lost 6 bases and J lost 0 bases. CDR3 sequence: CAISPSSGEASTDTQYF. The CDR3 DNA sequence: TGTGCCATCAGCCCCAGTAGCGGGGAGGCCAGCACAGATACGCAGTATTTT.

The chain employs TRBV28 and TRBJ2-7, with TRBD1 as a possible D gene (5 bases). Trimming stripped 6 bases from V and 3 bases from J, with 15 bases between. The CDR3 is 14 amino acids. The germline CDR1 and CDR2 sequences are MDHEN and SYDVKM. As DNA, the CDR3 is TGTGCCAGCAGGACCCATAGAAGGGGCTACGAGCAGTACTTC. Amino acid sequence: CASRTHRRGYEQYF. The full variable domain, with the rest looked up from reference TRBV28 and TRBJ2-7, is DVKVTQSSRYLVKRTGEKVFLECVQDMDHENMFWYRQDPGLGLRLIYFSYDVKMKEKGDIPEGYSVSREKKERFSLILESASTNQTSMYLCASRTHRRGYEQYFGPGTRLTVT.

The chain has TRBV7-6 and TRBJ2-7; a possible D gene is TRBD2 (5 bases). The germline V gene has CDR1 SGHVS and CDR2 FNYEAQ. The V end lost 3 bases, the J end lost 7 bases, and 19 bases lay between the germline ends. The length of the CDR3 is 15 residues. The DNA of the CDR3 is TGTGCCAGCAGCTTGATGTCGAGCGGCTCTGGAGAGCAGTACTTC. Its protein is CASSLMSSGSGEQYF.

V usage is TRBV30 and J usage is TRBJ2-7; D not resolved. The germline gives CDR1 GTSNPN, CDR2 SVGIG (reference sequence). The CDR3 loop spans 13 amino acids. The V end lost 0 bases, the J end lost 2 bases, and 8 bases lay between the germline ends. This chain's CDR3 is CAWSVGKAYEQYF. The CDR3 DNA sequence: TGTGCCTGGAGTGTAGGAAAAGCCTACGAGCAGTACTTC.

The J gene is TRBJ2-3, the V gene TRBV7-2; tentatively, D is TRBD1 or TRBD2 (5 bases each). Trimming pared 1 base from V and 3 bases from J, leaving 14 bases between. The CDR3 sequence is 16 residues long. Germline V CDR1 and CDR2: SGHTA, FQGNSA. Written as DNA, the CDR3 is TGTGCCAGCAGCTTAGATTTGGGGGTCCAAACAGATACGCAGTATTTT. Protein sequence: CASSLDLGVQTDTQYF.

The rearrangement uses TRBV19 and TRBJ2-7; possibly TRBD1 for D (6 bases). This CDR3 is built from 16 residues. The germline V gene has CDR1 LNHDA and CDR2 SQIVND (reference sequence). Trimming took off 3 bases at V and 1 base at J, with 16 bases between the two ends. The CDR3 sequence is CASSIAPGVPSYEQYF. The DNA of the CDR3 is TGTGCCAGTAGTATTGCGCCAGGGGTCCCTTCCTACGAGCAGTACTTC.